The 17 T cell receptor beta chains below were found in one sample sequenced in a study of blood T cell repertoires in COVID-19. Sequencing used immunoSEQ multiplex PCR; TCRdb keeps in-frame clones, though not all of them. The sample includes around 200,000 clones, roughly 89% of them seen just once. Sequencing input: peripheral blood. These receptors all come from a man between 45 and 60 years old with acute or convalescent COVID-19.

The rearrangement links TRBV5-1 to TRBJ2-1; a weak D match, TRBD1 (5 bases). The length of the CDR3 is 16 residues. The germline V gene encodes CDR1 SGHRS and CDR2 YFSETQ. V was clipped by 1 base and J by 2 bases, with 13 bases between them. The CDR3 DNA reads TGCGCCAGCAGCTTGCAGGGCCTAGGGCCCTACAATGAGCAGTTCTTC. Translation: CASSLQGLGPYNEQFF.

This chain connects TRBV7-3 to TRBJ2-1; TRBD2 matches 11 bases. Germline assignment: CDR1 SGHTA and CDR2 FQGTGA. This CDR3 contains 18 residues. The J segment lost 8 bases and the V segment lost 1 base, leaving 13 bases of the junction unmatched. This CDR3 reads CASSLIGTSGPQRYEQFF. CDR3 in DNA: TGTGCCAGCAGCTTAATTGGGACTAGCGGTCCCCAACGGTATGAGCAGTTCTTC.

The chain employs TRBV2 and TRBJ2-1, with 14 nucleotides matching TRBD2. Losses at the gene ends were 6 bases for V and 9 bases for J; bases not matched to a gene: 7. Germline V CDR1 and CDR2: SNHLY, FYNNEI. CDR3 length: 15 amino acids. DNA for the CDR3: TGTGCCAGCAGACAGACTAGCGGGGGGGCCGGTGAGCAGTTCTTC. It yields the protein CASRQTSGGAGEQFF. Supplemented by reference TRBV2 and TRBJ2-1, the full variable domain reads EPEVTQTPSHQVTQMGQEVILRCVPISNHLYFYWYRQILGQKVEFLVSFYNNEISEKSEIFDDQFSVERPDGSNFTLKIRSTKLEDSAMYFCASRQTSGGAGEQFFGPGTRLTVL.

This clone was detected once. DNA of the CDR3: TGTGCCAGCAGCATCCGGACAGGGAAGGATGAAAAACTGTTTTTT. The encoded protein is CASSIRTGKDEKLFF. This chain connects TRBV9 to TRBJ1-4; 8 nucleotides agree with TRBD1. CDR3 length: 15 amino acids. V lost 4 bases and J lost 6; bases outside the gene matches: 8. The germline CDR1 and CDR2 sequences are SGDLS and YYNGEE.

The CDR3 sequence is CASQNAGTEAFF. The CDR3 nucleotides read TGTGCCTCCCAGAATGCGGGCACTGAAGCTTTCTTT. The chain has TRBV30 and TRBJ1-1; D is unclear. Trimming cost V 7 bases and J 4 bases, with 13 bases left between them. Germline V gene data show CDR1 as GTSNPN and CDR2 as SVGIG (reference sequence). There are 12 residues in the CDR3.

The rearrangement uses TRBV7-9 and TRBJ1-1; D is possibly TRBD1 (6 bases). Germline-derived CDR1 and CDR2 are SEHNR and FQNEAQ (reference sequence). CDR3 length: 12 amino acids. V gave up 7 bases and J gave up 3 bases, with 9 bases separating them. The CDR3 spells CASIGTYTEAFF. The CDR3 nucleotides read TGTGCCAGCATCGGGACATACACTGAAGCTTTCTTT. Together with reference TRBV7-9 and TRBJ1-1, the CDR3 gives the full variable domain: DTGVSQNPRHKITKRGQNVTFRCDPISEHNRLYWYRQTLGQGPEFLTYFQNEAQLEKSRLLSDRFSAERPKGSFSTLEIQRTEQGDSAMYLCASIGTYTEAFFGQGTRLTVV.

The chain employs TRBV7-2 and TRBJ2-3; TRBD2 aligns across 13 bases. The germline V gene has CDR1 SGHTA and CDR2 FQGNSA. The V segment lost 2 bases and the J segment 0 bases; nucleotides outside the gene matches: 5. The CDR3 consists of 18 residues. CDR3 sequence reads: CASSLTGTSGTSTDTQYF. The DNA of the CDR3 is TGTGCCAGCAGCTTAACCGGGACTAGCGGGACTAGCACAGATACGCAGTATTTT.

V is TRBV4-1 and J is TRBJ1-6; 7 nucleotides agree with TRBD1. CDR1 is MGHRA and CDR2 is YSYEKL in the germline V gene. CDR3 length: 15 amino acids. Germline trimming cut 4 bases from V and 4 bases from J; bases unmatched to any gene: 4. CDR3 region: CASSRETGYNSPLHF. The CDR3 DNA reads TGCGCCAGCAGCCGAGAGACAGGGTATAATTCACCCCTCCACTTT.

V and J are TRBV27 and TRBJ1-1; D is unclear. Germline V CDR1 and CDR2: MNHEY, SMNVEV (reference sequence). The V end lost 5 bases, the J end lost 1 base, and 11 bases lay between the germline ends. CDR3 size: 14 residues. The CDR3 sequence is CASSPGGWNTEAFF. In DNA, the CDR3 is TGTGCCAGCAGTCCGGGTGGGTGGAACACTGAAGCTTTCTTT.

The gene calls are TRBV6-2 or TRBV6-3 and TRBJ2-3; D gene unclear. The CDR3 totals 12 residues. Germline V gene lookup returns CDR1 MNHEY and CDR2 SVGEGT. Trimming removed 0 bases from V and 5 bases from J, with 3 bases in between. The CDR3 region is CASSYSRDTQYF. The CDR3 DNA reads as TGTGCCAGCAGTTACTCCAGAGATACGCAGTATTTT.

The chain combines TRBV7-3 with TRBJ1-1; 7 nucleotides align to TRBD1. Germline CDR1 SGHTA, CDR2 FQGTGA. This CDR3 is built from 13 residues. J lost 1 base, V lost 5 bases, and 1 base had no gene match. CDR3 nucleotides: TGTGCCAGCAGCAGACAGGGGAACACTGAAGCTTTCTTT. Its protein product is CASSRQGNTEAFF.

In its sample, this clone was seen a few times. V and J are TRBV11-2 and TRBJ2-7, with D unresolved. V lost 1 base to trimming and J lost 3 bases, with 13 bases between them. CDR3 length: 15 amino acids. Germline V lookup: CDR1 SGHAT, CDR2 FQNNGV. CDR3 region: CASSLVSSGFYEQYF. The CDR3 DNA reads TGTGCCAGCAGCTTAGTATCTTCAGGATTCTACGAGCAGTACTTC.

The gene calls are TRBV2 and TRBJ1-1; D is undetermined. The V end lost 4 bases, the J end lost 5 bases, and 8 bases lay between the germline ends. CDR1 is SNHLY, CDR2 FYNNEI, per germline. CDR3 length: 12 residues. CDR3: CASSVGQTEAFF. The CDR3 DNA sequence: TGTGCCAGCAGTGTTGGGCAGACTGAAGCTTTCTTT.

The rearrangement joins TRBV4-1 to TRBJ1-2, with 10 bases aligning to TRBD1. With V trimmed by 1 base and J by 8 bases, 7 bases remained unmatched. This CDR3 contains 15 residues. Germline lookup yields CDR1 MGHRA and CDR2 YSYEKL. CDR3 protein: CASSQGDRGMRGYTF. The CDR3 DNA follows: TGCGCCAGCAGCCAAGGGGACAGGGGAATGCGGGGCTACACCTTC.

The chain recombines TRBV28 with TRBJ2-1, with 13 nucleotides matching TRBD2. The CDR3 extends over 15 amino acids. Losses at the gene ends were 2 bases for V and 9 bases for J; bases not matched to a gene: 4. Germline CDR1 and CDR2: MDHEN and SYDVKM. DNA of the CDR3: TGTGCCAGCAGTTTAGGACTAGCGGGAGTATCTGAGCAGTTCTTC. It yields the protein CASSLGLAGVSEQFF.

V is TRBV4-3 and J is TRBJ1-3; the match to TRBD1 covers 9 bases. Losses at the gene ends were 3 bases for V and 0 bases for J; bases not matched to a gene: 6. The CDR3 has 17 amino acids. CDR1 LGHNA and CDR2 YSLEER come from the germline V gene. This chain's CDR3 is CASSQGPGQGSGNTIYF. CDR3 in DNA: TGCGCCAGCAGCCAGGGTCCGGGACAGGGCTCTGGAAACACCATATATTTT.

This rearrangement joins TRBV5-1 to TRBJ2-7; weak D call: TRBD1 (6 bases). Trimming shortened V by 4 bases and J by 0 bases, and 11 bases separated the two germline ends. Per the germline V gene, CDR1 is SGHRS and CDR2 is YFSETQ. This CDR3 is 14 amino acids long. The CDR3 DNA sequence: TGCGCCAGCAGCCCTACAGGGTTCTCCTACGAGCAGTACTTC. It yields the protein CASSPTGFSYEQYF.